One sample yielded the 28 T cell receptor beta chains listed below, sequenced in a study of blood T cells in healthy people across ages. With a J-beta primer mix and a sample-barcoded 5' primer, a second PCR ran roughly 6 to 12 cycles. TCRdb recomputed calls from the 5' RACE reads with MiXCR, one row per CDR3 protein. This sample has over 1.5 million distinct CDR3 sequences, with around 48% found just once. The sequenced sample consisted of blood. These receptors were collected from a middle-aged woman in good health.

V usage is TRBV7-9 and J usage is TRBJ2-5; 9 positions agree with TRBD1. TRBJ2-7 matches the DNA end more closely, so the J call is doubtful. The CDR3 totals 16 residues. Germline CDR1 and CDR2: SEHNR and FQNEAQ (reference sequence). The DNA for the CDR3 is TGTGCCAGCAGCTTAACCGGGACAGGGCCTCCCTACGAGCAGTACTTC. Translating gives CASSLTGTGPPYEQYF.

The V call is TRBV7-9, the J call TRBJ2-1; D ambiguous. This CDR3 region has 17 residues. The germline CDR1 and CDR2 sequences are SEHNR and FQNEAQ (reference sequence). V was clipped by 1 base and J by 4 bases, with 17 bases between them. CDR3 residues: CASSLGLAPIRYNEQFF. The CDR3 coding sequence is TGTGCCAGCAGCTTAGGGTTGGCCCCGATCAGATACAATGAGCAGTTCTTC. Supplemented by reference TRBV7-9 and TRBJ2-1, the full variable domain reads DTGVSQNPRHKITKRGQNVTFRCDPISEHNRLYWYRQTLGQGPEFLTYFQNEAQLEKSRLLSDRFSAERPKGSFSTLEIQRTEQGDSAMYLCASSLGLAPIRYNEQFFGPGTRLTVL.

The chain is built from TRBV28 and TRBJ2-7, with 7 bases lining up with TRBD1. The junction had 19 bases not matched to a gene; V was cut back by 5 bases and J by 12 bases. Germline V gene data show CDR1 as MDHEN and CDR2 as SYDVKM. CDR3 size: 15 residues. CDR3: CASSGGQRDGETLYF. DNA for the CDR3: TGTGCCAGCAGTGGGGGACAGAGGGACGGAGAGACCCTGTACTTC.

The CDR3 DNA follows: TGTGCCAGCAGCGTGGACAGGGCAGGGGAAAAACTGTTTTTT. Its protein is CASSVDRAGEKLFF. The gene calls are TRBV7-2 and TRBJ1-4; 8 bases are shared with TRBD1. Trimming took 5 bases from V and 8 from J; bases not matched to a gene: 7. This CDR3 contains 14 residues. Germline V gene sequence: CDR1 SGHTA, CDR2 FQGNSA.

This clonotype turned up a few times. The chain combines TRBV9 with TRBJ1-2, with D hard to call. In germline, CDR1 is SGDLS, CDR2 YYNGEE. CDR3 size: 16 residues. V was clipped by 0 bases and J by 0 bases, with 12 bases between them. The CDR3 region has the DNA TGTGCCAGCAGCGTAGCTCCGGCCGGAGCTAACTATGGCTACACCTTC. Its translation is CASSVAPAGANYGYTF.

V and J are TRBV20-1 and TRBJ1-4; unclear D gene. Trimming stripped 3 bases from V and 0 bases from J, with 11 bases between. The CDR3 runs to 15 residues. The germline CDR1 and CDR2 sequences are DFQATT and SNEGSKA (reference sequence). CDR3 loop: CSARETSATNEKLFF. The CDR3 region has the DNA TGCAGTGCTAGGGAGACGTCCGCAACTAATGAAAAACTGTTTTTT.

The chain is built from TRBV7-2 and TRBJ2-7, with 8 bases aligning to TRBD1. This CDR3 has 16 residues. Germline CDR1 SGHTA, CDR2 FQGNSA. The J segment lost 0 bases and the V segment lost 8 bases, leaving 12 bases of the junction unmatched. Written as DNA, the CDR3 is TGTGCCAGCGGCATTCCGGGACAGGTTTACTCCTACGAGCAGTACTTC. Amino acid sequence: CASGIPGQVYSYEQYF.

This clonotype was seen a few times. J is TRBJ2-7 and V is TRBV7-9; 9 nucleotides match TRBD1. The V gene's germline CDR1 is SEHNR and CDR2 FQNEAQ (reference sequence). CDR3 length: 17 amino acids. V lost 1 base and J lost 0; bases outside the gene matches: 7. CDR3 coding DNA: TGTGCCAGCAGCTTAGGGACGACAGGGGGGAGCTCCTACGAGCAGTACTTC. It translates to CASSLGTTGGSSYEQYF.

This clonotype occurred a few times. The genes are TRBV2 and TRBJ2-7; TRBD1 or TRBD2 may be the D gene (6 bases each). Per the germline V gene, CDR1 is SNHLY and CDR2 is FYNNEI. The CDR3 totals 13 residues. The CDR3 coding sequence is TGTGCGCAGCAGGGCGGGACACAATACGAGCAGTACTTC. As protein: CAQQGGTQYEQYF.

This clonotype was seen once. The V call is TRBV28, the J call TRBJ2-7; TRBD1 aligns across 8 bases. Germline CDR1 MDHEN, CDR2 SYDVKM. This CDR3 contains 16 residues. V gave up 7 bases and J gave up 7 bases; unmatched junction bases: 18. The chain's CDR3 is CASNGQGPFVVGEQYF. For the CDR3, the DNA is TGTGCCAGCAACGGACAGGGCCCCTTCGTTGTGGGGGAGCAGTACTTC.

The rearrangement joins TRBV7-2 to TRBJ2-1; tentative D call: TRBD2 (7 bases). V was pared by 0 bases and J by 0 bases, with 12 bases between. The CDR3 spans 17 residues. Germline V gives CDR1 SGHTA, CDR2 FQGNSA. The CDR3 sequence is CASSLAGGLSSYNEQFF. The DNA for the CDR3 is TGTGCCAGCAGCTTAGCGGGGGGGCTCAGCTCCTACAATGAGCAGTTCTTC.

The gene calls are TRBV4-1 and TRBJ2-5; tentative D call: TRBD2 (5 bases). The germline CDR1 and CDR2 sequences are MGHRA and YSYEKL. The germline V and J ends were trimmed by 2 bases and 11 bases, with 18 bases remaining between them. The CDR3 spans 14 residues. CDR3 coding DNA: TGCGCCAGCAGCCAATACGCGGGCGGCAATGAGCAGTACTTC. This codes for CASSQYAGGNEQYF.

The DNA for the CDR3 is TGCAGCGTTAGGTTAGGATCCGGGACAGGGGGTTCCTACGAGCAGTTCTTC. Translation gives CSVRLGSGTGGSYEQFF. The chain employs TRBV29-1 and TRBJ2-1, with 11 bases fitting TRBD1. Germline V gene sequence: CDR1 SQVTM, CDR2 ANQGSEA. Losses at the gene ends were 5 bases for V and 10 bases for J; bases not matched to a gene: 19. The CDR3 covers 17 residues.

CDR3 in DNA: TGTGCCATCAGTGGACGCCTTGGACTGATTTTTGACTACGAGCAGTACTTC. Protein sequence: CAISGRLGLIFDYEQYF. V and J are TRBV10-3 and TRBJ2-7; D is possibly TRBD2 (5 bases). CDR3 size: 17 residues. Germline V gene sequence: CDR1 ENHRY, CDR2 SYGVKD. The ends were cut back, 4 bases at V and 3 bases at J, with 22 bases in the middle.

A note on this clonotype: A much larger clone differs from this one at a single base, so this may be a read error. CDR3 loop: CASSLGLAGRTQETRYF. In DNA, the CDR3 is TGCGCCAGCAGCTTGGGACTAGCGGGGAGAACCCAAGAGACCCGGTACTTC. V gene TRBV5-1 combines with J gene TRBJ2-5; 11 nucleotides line up with TRBD2. Looked up from germline, CDR1 is SGHRS and CDR2 is YFSETQ. The CDR3 consists of 17 residues.

The CDR3 nucleotides read TGTGCCAGCAGTCCCGCCGGGACAGCTTCGGGGACCCAGTACTTC. Its protein product is CASSPAGTASGTQYF. V and J are TRBV28 and TRBJ2-5; 7 bases match TRBD1. CDR3 length: 15 residues. Germline lookup yields CDR1 MDHEN and CDR2 SYDVKM. Trimming took 5 bases from V and 7 from J; bases not matched to a gene: 13.

The chain combines TRBV9 with TRBJ1-6; D gene ambiguous. The V and J ends lost 3 bases and 7 bases respectively, with 14 bases between them. The CDR3 loop spans 15 amino acids. Germline values: CDR1 SGDLS, CDR2 YYNGEE. Here the CDR3 reads CASSARALGNSPLHF. The CDR3 DNA reads TGTGCCAGCAGCGCACGGGCCCTTGGGAATTCACCCCTCCACTTT.

This clonotype was seen a handful of times. The J gene is TRBJ2-7, the V gene TRBV6-2 or TRBV6-3; tentatively, D is TRBD2 (6 bases). Trimming shortened V by 10 bases and J by 2 bases, and 18 bases separated the two germline ends. The CDR3 contains 14 residues. Germline V lookup: CDR1 MNHEY, CDR2 SVGEGT. The CDR3 loop reads CATCRGDSTYEQYF. For the CDR3, the DNA is TGTGCCACCTGCCGTGGGGACTCCACCTACGAGCAGTACTTC.

The V gene is TRBV20-1, the J gene TRBJ2-7; 7 nucleotides match TRBD1. This CDR3 contains 15 residues. The junction had 16 bases not matched to a gene; V was cut back by 4 bases and J by 7 bases. Germline assignment: CDR1 DFQATT and CDR2 SNEGSKA (reference sequence). CDR3 sequence: CSATGQTFLYNEQYF. The CDR3 region has the DNA TGCAGTGCTACGGGACAGACTTTCCTCTACAATGAGCAGTACTTC.

The rearrangement links TRBV2 to TRBJ2-5, with D unclear. The DNA end is a closer match to TRBJ2-7, so the J assignment may be wrong. This CDR3 has 13 amino acids. Per germline, CDR1 SNHLY and CDR2 FYNNEI. DNA for the CDR3: TGTGCCAGCAGTGAAGCGAGGACCTACGAGCAGTACTTC. This encodes CASSEARTYEQYF.

This clonotype was detected only once. This chain joins TRBV20-1 and TRBJ2-1, with D tentatively TRBD1 (7 bases). The CDR3 is 19 residues long. Per germline, CDR1 DFQATT and CDR2 SNEGSKA (reference sequence). Trimming pared 3 bases from V and 0 bases from J, leaving 24 bases between. The CDR3 protein is CSARGYQRRGPSSYNEQFF. CDR3 DNA: TGCAGTGCTAGGGGCTACCAGCGGAGGGGGCCCAGCTCCTACAATGAGCAGTTCTTC.

V is TRBV28 and J is TRBJ2-6, with unresolved D. The CDR3 totals 16 residues. Trimming removed 3 bases at V and 1 base at J, with 10 bases between. The germline CDR1 and CDR2 sequences are MDHEN and SYDVKM. This chain's CDR3 is CASSFSGRSGANVLTF. The CDR3 DNA sequence: TGTGCCAGCAGTTTCTCCGGGCGATCTGGGGCCAACGTCCTGACTTTC.

The chain links TRBV12-3 or TRBV12-4 to TRBJ2-3, with D perhaps assigned TRBD1 or TRBD2 (5 bases each). The CDR3 extends over 13 amino acids. V dropped 7 bases and J dropped 2 bases, with 10 bases sitting between them. CDR3 loop: CASTGTHTDTQYF. The CDR3 coding sequence is TGTGCCAGCACCGGGACCCACACAGATACGCAGTATTTT.

This chain uses TRBV20-1 with TRBJ2-3, with 8 positions matching TRBD1. The CDR3 extends over 16 amino acids. Trimming cost V 5 bases and J 4 bases; bases outside gene matches: 14. The germline V gene has CDR1 DFQATT and CDR2 SNEGSKA (reference sequence). Written as DNA, the CDR3 is TGCAGTGCTGCCCGTTGGGCAGGGGGCAGGGCAGATACGCAGTATTTT. As protein: CSAARWAGGRADTQYF.

The chain recombines TRBV11-2 with TRBJ2-1; D unclear. V gave up 6 bases and J gave up 5 bases, with 8 bases separating them. In germline, CDR1 is SGHAT, CDR2 FQNNGV. The CDR3 contains 12 residues. CDR3 nucleotide sequence: TGTGCCAGCAGTAATGAGGACAATGAGCAGTTCTTC. It yields the protein CASSNEDNEQFF.

The rearrangement uses TRBV5-5 and TRBJ1-5, with 8 bases matching TRBD1. The CDR3 is made up of 15 amino acids. V lost 4 bases, J lost 7 bases, and 10 bases stayed unmatched. CDR1 is SGHKS and CDR2 is YYEKEE in the germline V gene (reference sequence). The CDR3 DNA reads as TGTGCCAGCAGCAGAGAAACAGGGGGGAAACAGCCCCAGCATTTT. Amino acids: CASSRETGGKQPQHF.

In this sample, this clonotype turned up many times. The chain uses TRBV20-1 and TRBJ1-2; D is undetermined. CDR3 length: 9 amino acids. The germline V gene encodes CDR1 DFQATT and CDR2 SNEGSKA (reference sequence). The V end lost 6 bases, the J end lost 8 bases, and 7 bases lay between the germline ends. The CDR3 region is CSAPGGYTF. The CDR3, as DNA: TGCAGTGCCCCGGGGGGCTACACCTTC.

This clonotype was counted only a few times. The rearrangement links TRBV20-1 to TRBJ2-5, with D tentatively TRBD2 (7 bases). CDR3 length: 10 amino acids. CDR1 DFQATT and CDR2 SNEGSKA come from the germline V gene (reference sequence). Trimming shortened V by 5 bases and J by 11 bases, and 12 bases separated the two germline ends. In nucleotides, the CDR3 is TGCAGTGCTTTAGGGGGGGAGCAGTACTTC. Amino acids: CSALGGEQYF.